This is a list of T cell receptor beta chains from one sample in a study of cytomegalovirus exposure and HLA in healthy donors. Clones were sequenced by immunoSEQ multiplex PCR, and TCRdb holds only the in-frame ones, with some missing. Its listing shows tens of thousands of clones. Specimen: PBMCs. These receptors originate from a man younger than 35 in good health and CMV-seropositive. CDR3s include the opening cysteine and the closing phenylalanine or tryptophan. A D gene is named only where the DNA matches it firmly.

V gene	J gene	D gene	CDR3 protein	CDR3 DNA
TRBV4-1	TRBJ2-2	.	CASSHDREAGELFF	TGCGCCAGCAGCCATGACAGGGAGGCCGGGGAGCTGTTTTTT
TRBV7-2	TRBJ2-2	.	CASSYDRRRTGELFF	TGTGCCAGCAGCTACGACAGGAGGAGAACCGGGGAGCTGTTTTTT
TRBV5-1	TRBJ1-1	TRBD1	CASSRTGEEDTEAFF	TGCGCCAGCAGCAGGACAGGGGAAGAGGACACTGAAGCTTTCTTT
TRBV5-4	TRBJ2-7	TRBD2	CASTFAGEYEQYF	TGTGCCAGCACCTTCGCGGGAGAGTACGAGCAGTACTTC
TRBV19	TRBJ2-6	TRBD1	CASSIFGTGGGGANVLTF	TGTGCCAGTAGTATTTTCGGGACAGGGGGCGGTGGGGCCAACGTCCTGACTTTC
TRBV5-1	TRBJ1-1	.	CASSFQGGKNTEAFF	TGCGCCAGCAGCTTTCAAGGGGGAAAGAACACTGAAGCTTTCTTT
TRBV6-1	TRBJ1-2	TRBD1	CASREGTGEVYGYTF	TGTGCCAGCAGGGAGGGTACAGGGGAGGTCTATGGCTACACCTTC
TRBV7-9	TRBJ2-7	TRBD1	CASTGQGGPYEQYF	TGTGCCAGCACAGGACAGGGGGGACCCTACGAGCAGTACTTC
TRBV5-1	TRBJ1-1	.	CASSKDPTGREAFF	TGCGCCAGCAGCAAAGACCCGACAGGCCGAGAAGCTTTCTTT
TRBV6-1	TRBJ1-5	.	CASSLARGSWQPQHF	TGTGCCAGCAGTTTGGCCAGGGGTTCATGGCAGCCCCAGCATTTT